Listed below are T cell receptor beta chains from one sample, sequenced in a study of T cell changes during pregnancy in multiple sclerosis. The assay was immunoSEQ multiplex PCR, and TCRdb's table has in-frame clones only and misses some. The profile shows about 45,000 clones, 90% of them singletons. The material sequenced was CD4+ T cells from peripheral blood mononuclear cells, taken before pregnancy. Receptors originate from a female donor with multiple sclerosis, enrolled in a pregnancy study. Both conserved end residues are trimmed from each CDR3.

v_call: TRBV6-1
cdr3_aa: ASTLEPNTEAF

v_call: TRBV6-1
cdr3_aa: ASRDKAYEQY

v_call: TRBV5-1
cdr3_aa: ASSLAGFEKLF

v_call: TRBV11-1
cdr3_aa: ASSFPGLANYEQY

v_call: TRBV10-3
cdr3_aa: AISPGRSYNEQF

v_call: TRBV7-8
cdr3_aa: ASSPDRAAGNTIY

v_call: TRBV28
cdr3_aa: ASSSTGTGGSEAF

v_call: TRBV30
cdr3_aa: AWSKWLADNEQF

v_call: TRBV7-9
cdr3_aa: ASSFGLAGGPVGTDTQY

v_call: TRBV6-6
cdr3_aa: ASSFGTTDTQY

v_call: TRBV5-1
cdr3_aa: ASSLARGTGRIGNTEAF

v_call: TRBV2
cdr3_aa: ASSERLAGAGGSDTQY

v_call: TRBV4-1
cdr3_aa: ASSSPGTSGLEQF

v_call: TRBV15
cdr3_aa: ATSKDRDYEQY

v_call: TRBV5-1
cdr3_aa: ASSVTPGTRGDEQF

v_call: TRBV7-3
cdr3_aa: ASSLQGRGELF

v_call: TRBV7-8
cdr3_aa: ASSLRQGNTEAF

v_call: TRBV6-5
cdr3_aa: ASSRQGTTGELF

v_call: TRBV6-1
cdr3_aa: ASSEVPGYT

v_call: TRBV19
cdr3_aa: ASSLLRNRGLRGGEAF

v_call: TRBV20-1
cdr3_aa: SVLNEKLF

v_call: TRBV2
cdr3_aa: ASGTPGQGNQPQH

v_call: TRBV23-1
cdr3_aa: ASSQSRGKAQPQH

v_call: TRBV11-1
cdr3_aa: ASSTKKSGGFREAF

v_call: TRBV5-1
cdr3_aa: ASSLTGGEWDEQY

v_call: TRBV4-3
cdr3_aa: ASSQAHRVLNTEAF

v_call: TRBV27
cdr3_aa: ASSQYGTSGAYEQY

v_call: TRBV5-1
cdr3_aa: ASSFGTASYEQY

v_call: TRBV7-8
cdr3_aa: ASSVSPRTGGSYEQY

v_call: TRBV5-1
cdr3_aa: ASSLGRSSTQY

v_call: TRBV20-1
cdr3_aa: SAFMNTEAF

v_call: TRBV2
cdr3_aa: ASSLTMGGRIANEQF

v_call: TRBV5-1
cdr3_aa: ASSPKTSGRARDEQF

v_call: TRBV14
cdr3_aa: ASSWDRRYGYT

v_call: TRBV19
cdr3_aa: ASTLDGTGTYEQY

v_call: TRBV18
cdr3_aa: ASSPEFFPDNTGELF

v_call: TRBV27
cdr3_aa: ASSSSRQRPYGYT

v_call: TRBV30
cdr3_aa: AWRGGTGGLYSNQPQH

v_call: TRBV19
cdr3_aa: ASSLWSGLGTDTQY

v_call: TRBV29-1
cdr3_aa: SVSTGAFTDTQY

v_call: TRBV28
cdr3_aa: ASSSQGSNYEQY

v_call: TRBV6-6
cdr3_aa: ASSAPRTGKGYT

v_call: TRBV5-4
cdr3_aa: ASSAAGLAGGELF

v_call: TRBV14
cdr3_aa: ASSQDLSGSYNEQF

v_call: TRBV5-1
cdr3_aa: ASSLQGGVKEETQY

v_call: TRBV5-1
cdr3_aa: ASSLGGDYGYT

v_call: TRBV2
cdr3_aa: ASSWRREGWADTQY

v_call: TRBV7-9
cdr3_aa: ASSLRLADNEQF

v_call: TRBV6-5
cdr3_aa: ASSYSAHQPQH

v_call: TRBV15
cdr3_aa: ATSRQRQGGNEQF

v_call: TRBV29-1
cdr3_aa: SVGTSGETQY

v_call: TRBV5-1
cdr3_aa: ASSLVAGDLSEQY

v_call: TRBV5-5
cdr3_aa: ASSLGQGSSEAF